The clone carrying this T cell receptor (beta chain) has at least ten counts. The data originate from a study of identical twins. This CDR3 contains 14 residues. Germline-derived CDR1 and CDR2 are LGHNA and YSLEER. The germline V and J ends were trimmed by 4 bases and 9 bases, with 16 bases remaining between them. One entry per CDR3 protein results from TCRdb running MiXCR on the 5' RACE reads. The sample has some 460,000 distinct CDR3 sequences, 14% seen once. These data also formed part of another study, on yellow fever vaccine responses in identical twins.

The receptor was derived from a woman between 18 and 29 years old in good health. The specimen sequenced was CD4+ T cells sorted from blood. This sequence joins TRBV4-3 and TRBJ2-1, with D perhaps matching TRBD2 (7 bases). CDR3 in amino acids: CASSRTRGFGEQFF. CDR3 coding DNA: TGCGCCAGCAGCCGGACTAGGGGGTTTGGTGAGCAGTTCTTC.